This TCR beta chain emerged from a study of blood T cell repertoires in COVID-19. Study background: Italy, Spain and the United States were the sources of the convalescent and acute COVID-19 samples. Sources were T cells, B-cell-depleted T cells, or PBMCs; the material itself was cDNA or gDNA.

Trimming pared 6 bases from V and 9 bases from J, leaving 15 bases between. CDR3 length equals 14 residues. Germline-derived CDR1 and CDR2 are MDHEN and SYDVKM. Authors' methods: Estimation of nucleated cell counts relied on the amplification of reference gene primers. Using immunoSEQ multiplex PCR, the repertoire was profiled, and TCRdb retains in-frame clones only, with some absent. V and J calls and clone size follow that table, whereas D and trimming were derived from the DNA. The table lists roughly 250,000 clones, approximately 83% of them singletons. This clonotype was sampled from a woman aged 50 to 60 with acute or convalescent COVID-19. The sequenced sample consisted of peripheral blood. The chain has TRBV28 and TRBJ1-6; tentative D call: TRBD1 (6 bases). The CDR3 nucleotides are TGTGCCAGCAGACTACAGGGTTTGGGTTCACCCCTCCACTTT. Amino acids: CASRLQGLGSPLHF.